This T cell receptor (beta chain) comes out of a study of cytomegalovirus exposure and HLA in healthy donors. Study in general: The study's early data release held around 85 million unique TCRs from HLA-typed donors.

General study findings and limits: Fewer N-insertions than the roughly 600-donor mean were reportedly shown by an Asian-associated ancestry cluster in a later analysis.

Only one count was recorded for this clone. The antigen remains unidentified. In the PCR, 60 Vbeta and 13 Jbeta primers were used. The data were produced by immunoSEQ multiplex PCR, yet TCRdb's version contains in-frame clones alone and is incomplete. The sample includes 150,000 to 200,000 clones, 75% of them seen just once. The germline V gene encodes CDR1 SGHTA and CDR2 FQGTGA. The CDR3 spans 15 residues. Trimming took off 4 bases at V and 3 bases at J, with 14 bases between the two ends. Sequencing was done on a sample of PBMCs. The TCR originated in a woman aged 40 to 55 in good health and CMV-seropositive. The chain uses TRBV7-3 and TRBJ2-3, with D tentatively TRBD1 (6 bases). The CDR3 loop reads CASSSTSDRTDTQYF. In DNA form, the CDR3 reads TGTGCCAGCAGCTCGACATCTGACAGGACAGATACGCAGTATTTT.